The clone carrying this TCR beta chain occurred many times. Its specificity is unknown. The record originates from a study of read filtering for tumor transcriptome and immune sequencing. Overall study: The cohort had over 16 men and some 13 women aged roughly 45 to 90, mean about 67 years.

Germline loops: CDR1 ENHRY, CDR2 SYGVKD. V lost 0 bases to trimming and J lost 7 bases, with 10 bases between them. This CDR3 comprises 14 residues. The study's findings and limits: Compared with RNA-seq, IR-seq gave much higher clonotype depth and reliability.

The library was built from about 400 ng RNA with molecular barcoded adaptors for alpha/delta and beta/gamma chains. TCRdb re-analysed the reads in MiXCR, keeping a single row per CDR3 protein. In the table there are about 58,000 distinct CDR3 sequences, roughly 12% of which are singletons. V gene TRBV10-3 combines with J gene TRBJ2-1; no clear D. This TCR derives from a donor at least 40 years old with multiple myeloma. Sample: a population of CD138-negative cells sorted from bone marrow. The CDR3: CAISESALGNEQFF. The CDR3 DNA reads as TGTGCCATCAGTGAGTCGGCTCTGGGGAATGAGCAGTTCTTC.